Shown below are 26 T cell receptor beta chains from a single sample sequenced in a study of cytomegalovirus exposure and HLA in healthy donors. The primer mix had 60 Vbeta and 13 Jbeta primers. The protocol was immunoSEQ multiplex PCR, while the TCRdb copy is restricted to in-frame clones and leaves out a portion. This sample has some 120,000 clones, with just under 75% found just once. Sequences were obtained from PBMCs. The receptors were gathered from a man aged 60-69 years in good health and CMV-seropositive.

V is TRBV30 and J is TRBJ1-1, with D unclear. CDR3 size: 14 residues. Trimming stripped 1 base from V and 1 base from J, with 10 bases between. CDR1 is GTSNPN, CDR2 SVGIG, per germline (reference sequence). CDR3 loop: CAWSGAGRNTEAFF. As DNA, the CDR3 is TGTGCCTGGAGTGGGGCGGGGAGGAACACTGAAGCTTTCTTT.

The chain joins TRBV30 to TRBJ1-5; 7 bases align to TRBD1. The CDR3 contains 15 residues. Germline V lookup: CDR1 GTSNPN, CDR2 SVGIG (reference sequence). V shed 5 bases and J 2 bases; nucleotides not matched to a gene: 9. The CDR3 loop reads CAWDPRQGGNQPQHF. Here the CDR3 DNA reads TGTGCCTGGGACCCCCGGCAGGGGGGCAATCAGCCCCAGCATTTT. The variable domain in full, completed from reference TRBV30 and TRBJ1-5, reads SQTIHQWPATLVQPVGSPLSLECTVEGTSNPNLYWYRQAAGRGLQLLFYSVGIGQISSEVPQNLSASRPQDRQFILSSKKLLLSDSGFYLCAWDPRQGGNQPQHFGDGTRLSIL.

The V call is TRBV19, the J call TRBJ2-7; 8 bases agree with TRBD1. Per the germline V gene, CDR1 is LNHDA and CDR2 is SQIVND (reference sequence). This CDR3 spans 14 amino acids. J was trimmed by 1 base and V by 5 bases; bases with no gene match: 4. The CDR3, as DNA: TGTGCCAGTAGTGGGCAGGGGGCATCCTACGAGCAGTACTTC. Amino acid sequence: CASSGQGASYEQYF.

CDR3 amino acids: CASSLVGSGEKLFF. The CDR3, as DNA: TGTGCCAGCAGTTTAGTTGGTAGTGGTGAAAAACTGTTTTTT. This rearrangement joins TRBV27 to TRBJ1-4; no reliable D call. Germline loops: CDR1 MNHEY, CDR2 SMNVEV (reference sequence). The CDR3 covers 14 residues. V was trimmed by 2 bases and J by 7 bases, leaving 11 bases between them.

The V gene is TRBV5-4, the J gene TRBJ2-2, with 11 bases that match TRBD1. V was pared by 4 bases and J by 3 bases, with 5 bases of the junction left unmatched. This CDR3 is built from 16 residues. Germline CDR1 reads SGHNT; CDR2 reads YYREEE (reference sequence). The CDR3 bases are TGTGCCAGCAGCCTTGGACAGGGGGCCGACACCGGGGAGCTGTTTTTT. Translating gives CASSLGQGADTGELFF.

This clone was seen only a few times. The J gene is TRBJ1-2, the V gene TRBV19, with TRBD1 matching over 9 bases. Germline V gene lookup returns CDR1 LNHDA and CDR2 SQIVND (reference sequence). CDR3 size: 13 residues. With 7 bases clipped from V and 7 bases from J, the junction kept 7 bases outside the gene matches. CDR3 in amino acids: CASNPGTGLGYTF. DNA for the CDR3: TGTGCCAGTAACCCCGGGACAGGGCTTGGCTACACCTTC.

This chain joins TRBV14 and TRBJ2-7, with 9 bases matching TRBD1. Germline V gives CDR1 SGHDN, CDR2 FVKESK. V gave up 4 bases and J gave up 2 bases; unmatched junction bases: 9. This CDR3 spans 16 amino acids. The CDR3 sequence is CASSRLGGTGTYEQYF. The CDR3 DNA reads TGTGCCAGCAGCCGACTAGGGGGGACAGGGACCTACGAGCAGTACTTC.

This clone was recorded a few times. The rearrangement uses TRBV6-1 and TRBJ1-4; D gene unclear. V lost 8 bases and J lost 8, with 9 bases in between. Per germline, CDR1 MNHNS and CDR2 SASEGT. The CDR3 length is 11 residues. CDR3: CASWLGEKLFF. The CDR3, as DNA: TGTGCCAGCTGGCTGGGCGAAAAACTGTTTTTT.

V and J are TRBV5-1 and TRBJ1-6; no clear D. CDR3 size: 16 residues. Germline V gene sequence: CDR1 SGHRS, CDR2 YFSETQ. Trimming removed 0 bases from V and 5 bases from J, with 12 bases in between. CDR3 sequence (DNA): TGCGCCAGCAGCTTGGATTTACCAGGCAATAATTCACCCCTCCACTTT. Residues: CASSLDLPGNNSPLHF.

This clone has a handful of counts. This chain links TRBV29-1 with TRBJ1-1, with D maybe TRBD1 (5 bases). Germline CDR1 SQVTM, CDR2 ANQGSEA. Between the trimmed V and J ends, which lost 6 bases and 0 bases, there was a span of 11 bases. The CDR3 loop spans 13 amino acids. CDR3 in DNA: TGCAGCGTAGACAGCTTCATGAACACTGAAGCTTTCTTT. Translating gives CSVDSFMNTEAFF.

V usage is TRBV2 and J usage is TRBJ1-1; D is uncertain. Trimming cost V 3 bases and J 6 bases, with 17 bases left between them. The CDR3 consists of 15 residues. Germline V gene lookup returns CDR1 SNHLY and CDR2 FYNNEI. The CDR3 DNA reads TGTGCCAGCAGTGACTTGAGGGTAGGGTGGCCTGAAGCTTTCTTT. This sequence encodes CASSDLRVGWPEAFF. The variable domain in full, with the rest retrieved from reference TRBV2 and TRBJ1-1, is EPEVTQTPSHQVTQMGQEVILRCVPISNHLYFYWYRQILGQKVEFLVSFYNNEISEKSEIFDDQFSVERPDGSNFTLKIRSTKLEDSAMYFCASSDLRVGWPEAFFGQGTRLTVV.

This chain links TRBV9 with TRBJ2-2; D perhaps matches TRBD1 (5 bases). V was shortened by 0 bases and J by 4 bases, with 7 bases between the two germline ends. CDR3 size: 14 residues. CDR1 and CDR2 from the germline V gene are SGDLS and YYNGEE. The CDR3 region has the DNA TGTGCCAGCAGCGTAGGGGGCGGCACCGGGGAGCTGTTTTTT. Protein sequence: CASSVGGGTGELFF.

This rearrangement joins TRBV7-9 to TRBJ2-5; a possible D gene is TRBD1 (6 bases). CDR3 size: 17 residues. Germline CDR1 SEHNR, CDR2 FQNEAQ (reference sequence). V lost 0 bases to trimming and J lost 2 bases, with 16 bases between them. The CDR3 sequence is CASSLAVLEGGQETQYF. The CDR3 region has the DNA TGTGCCAGCAGCTTAGCCGTACTGGAAGGGGGTCAAGAGACCCAGTACTTC.

The CDR3 reads CASSATGVPYNEQFF. The CDR3, as DNA: TGTGCCAGTAGTGCCACAGGGGTGCCCTACAATGAGCAGTTCTTC. The chain is built from TRBV19 and TRBJ2-1, with TRBD1 matching over 7 bases. CDR1 and CDR2 from the germline V gene are LNHDA and SQIVND (reference sequence). V dropped 5 bases and J dropped 2; count of bases not matched to a gene: 6. The CDR3 loop spans 15 amino acids.

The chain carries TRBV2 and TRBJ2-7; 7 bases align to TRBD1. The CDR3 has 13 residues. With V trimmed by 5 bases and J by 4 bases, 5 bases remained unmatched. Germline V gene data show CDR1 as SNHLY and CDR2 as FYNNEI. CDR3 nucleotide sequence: TGTGCCAGCAGTCGAGACAGGGAGTACGAGCAGTACTTC. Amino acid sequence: CASSRDREYEQYF.

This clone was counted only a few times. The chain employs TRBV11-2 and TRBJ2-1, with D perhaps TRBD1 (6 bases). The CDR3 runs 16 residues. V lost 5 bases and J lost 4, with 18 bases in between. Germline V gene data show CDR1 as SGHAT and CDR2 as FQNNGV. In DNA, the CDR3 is TGTGCCAGCAGCGGACGGACAGCCAGGGTATACAATGAGCAGTTCTTC. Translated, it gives CASSGRTARVYNEQFF.

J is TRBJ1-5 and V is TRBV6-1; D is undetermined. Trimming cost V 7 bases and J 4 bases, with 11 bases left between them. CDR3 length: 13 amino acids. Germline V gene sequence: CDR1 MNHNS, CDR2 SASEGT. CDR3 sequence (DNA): TGTGCCAGCAACAAGGACTTAAATCAGCCCCAGCATTTT. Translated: CASNKDLNQPQHF.

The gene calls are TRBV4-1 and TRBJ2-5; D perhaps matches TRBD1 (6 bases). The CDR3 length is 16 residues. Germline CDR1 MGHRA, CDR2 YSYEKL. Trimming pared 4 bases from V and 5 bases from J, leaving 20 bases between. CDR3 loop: CASSPLRLGAVETQYF. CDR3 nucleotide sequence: TGCGCCAGCAGCCCACTACGTTTGGGGGCGGTGGAGACCCAGTACTTC.

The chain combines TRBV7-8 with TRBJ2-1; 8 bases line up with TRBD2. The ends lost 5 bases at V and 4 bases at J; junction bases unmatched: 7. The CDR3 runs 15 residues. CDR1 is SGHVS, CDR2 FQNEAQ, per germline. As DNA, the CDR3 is TGTGCCAGCAGCCCGGACGGGGGGGCGTACAATGAGCAGTTCTTC. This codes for CASSPDGGAYNEQFF.

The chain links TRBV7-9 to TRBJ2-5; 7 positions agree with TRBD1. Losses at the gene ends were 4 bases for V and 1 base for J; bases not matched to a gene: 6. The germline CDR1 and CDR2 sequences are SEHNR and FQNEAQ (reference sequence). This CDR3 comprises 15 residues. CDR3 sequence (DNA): TGTGCCAGCAGCTCAGGGGGACAGCCCCAAGAGACCCAGTACTTC. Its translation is CASSSGGQPQETQYF.

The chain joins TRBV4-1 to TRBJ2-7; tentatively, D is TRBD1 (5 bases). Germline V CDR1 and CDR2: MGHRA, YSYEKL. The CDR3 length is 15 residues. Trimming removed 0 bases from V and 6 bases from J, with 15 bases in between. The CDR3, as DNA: TGCGCCAGCAGCCAAGATGCAGGGCGGCTGCTCGAGCAGTACTTC. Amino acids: CASSQDAGRLLEQYF.

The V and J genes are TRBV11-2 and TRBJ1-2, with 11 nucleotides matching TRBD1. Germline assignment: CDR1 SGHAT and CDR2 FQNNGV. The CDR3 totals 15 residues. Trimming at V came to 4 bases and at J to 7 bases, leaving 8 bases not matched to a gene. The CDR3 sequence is CASSSAGTGGRGYTF. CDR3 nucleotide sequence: TGTGCCAGCAGCTCAGCCGGGACAGGGGGTCGTGGCTACACCTTC.

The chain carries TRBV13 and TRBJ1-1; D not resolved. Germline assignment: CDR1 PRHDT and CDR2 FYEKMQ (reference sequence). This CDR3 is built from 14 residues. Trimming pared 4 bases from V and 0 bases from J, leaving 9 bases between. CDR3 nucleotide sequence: TGTGCCAGCAGCTCGGAGGCCATGAACACTGAAGCTTTCTTT. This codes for CASSSEAMNTEAFF.

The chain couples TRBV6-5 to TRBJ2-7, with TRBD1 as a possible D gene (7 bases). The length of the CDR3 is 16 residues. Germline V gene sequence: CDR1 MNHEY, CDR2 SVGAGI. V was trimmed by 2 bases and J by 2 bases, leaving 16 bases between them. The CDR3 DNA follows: TGTGCCAGCAGTTACAGCCCTGCAGGGGGGACCTACGAGCAGTACTTC. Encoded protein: CASSYSPAGGTYEQYF.

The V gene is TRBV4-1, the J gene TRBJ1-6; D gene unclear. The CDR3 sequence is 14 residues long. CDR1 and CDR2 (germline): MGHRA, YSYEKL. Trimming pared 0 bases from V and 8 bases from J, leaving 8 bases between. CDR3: CASSQDRSYSPLHF. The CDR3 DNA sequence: TGCGCCAGCAGCCAAGACAGAAGTTATTCACCCCTCCACTTT.

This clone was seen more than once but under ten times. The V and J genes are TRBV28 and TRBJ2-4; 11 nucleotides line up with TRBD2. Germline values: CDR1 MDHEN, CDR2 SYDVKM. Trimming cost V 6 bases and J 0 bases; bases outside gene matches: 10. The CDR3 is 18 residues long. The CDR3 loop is CASSVGLAGRRAKNIQYF. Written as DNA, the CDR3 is TGTGCCAGCAGCGTAGGACTAGCGGGCCGAAGAGCCAAAAACATTCAGTACTTC.